This T cell receptor (beta chain) was retrieved from a study of blood T cells in healthy people across ages. Total RNA amounts of at least 5 micrograms were extracted per sample. V was cut by 5 bases and J by 2 bases, with 6 bases left in between. The germline CDR1 and CDR2 sequences are DFQATT and SNEGSKA (reference sequence). The CDR3 runs 11 residues. This clonotype was recorded a few times. The second PCR ran about 6 to 12 cycles with a sample-barcoded 5' primer and J-beta primers. All cDNA molecules were each tagged by a template-switch adaptor with 12 random nucleotides. From the 5' RACE reads, TCRdb called clonotypes with MiXCR, one entry per CDR3 protein. The sample has about 620,000 distinct CDR3 sequences; around 21% are singletons.

The rearrangement uses TRBV20-1 and TRBJ2-5, with D unresolved. The source of this sequence is a man in his 70s in good health. The sample was blood. DNA of the CDR3: TGCAGTGCTCATAGACAAGAGACCCAGTACTTC. Translating it yields CSAHRQETQYF.